The 13 T cell receptor beta chains presented below share a single source sample, sequenced in a study of cytotoxic CD8 clonotypes in ibrutinib-treated CLL. Some clones are missing from TCRdb's copy, which holds only in-frame ones; the method was immunoSEQ multiplex PCR. The sample lists around 70,000 clones, approximately 70% seen once, with roughly 5.7% in the top ten. Material: PBMCs, obtained after 12 months of ibrutinib treatment. The receptors shown here come from a human donor with chronic lymphocytic leukemia.

As to this clone: At one end the junction does not follow the germline gene, possibly because of a read error. This chain connects TRBV4-2 to TRBJ2-5, with D unresolved. Germline CDR1 LGHNA, CDR2 YNFKEQ. The CDR3 has 12 amino acids. CDR3 nucleotides: TGTGCCAGCAGCCAAGATATGACTCCTCCGCACTTC. As protein: CASSQDMTPPHF.

The rearrangement joins TRBV6-1 to TRBJ2-3, with D perhaps matching TRBD2 (6 bases). V shed 0 bases and J shed 1 base, with 14 bases lying between them. Germline V gene data show CDR1 as MNHNS and CDR2 as SASEGT. The CDR3 loop spans 17 amino acids. The CDR3 DNA sequence: TGTGCCAGCAGTGAAGCCGGCGGGAACTTGGGCACAGATACGCAGTATTTT. It encodes CASSEAGGNLGTDTQYF.

The chain links TRBV5-4 to TRBJ1-1; 8 bases are a match to TRBD1. Trimming at V came to 4 bases and at J to 4 bases, leaving 9 bases not matched to a gene. Germline CDR1 is SGHNT and CDR2 is YYREEE (reference sequence). This CDR3 contains 15 residues. The CDR3 bases are TGTGCCAGCAGCCCCCCGACAGGGGAAGGCACTGAAGCTTTCTTT. This translates into CASSPPTGEGTEAFF.

The chain employs TRBV4-3 and TRBJ1-2; TRBD1 is a possible D gene (5 bases). V lost 1 base and J 6 bases, leaving 9 bases between the germline ends. The germline V gene has CDR1 LGHNA and CDR2 YSLEER. The CDR3 length is 13 residues. The CDR3 reads CASSQVEGHGYTF. For the CDR3, the DNA is TGCGCCAGCAGCCAAGTCGAGGGGCATGGCTACACCTTC.

The V and J genes are TRBV7-8 and TRBJ1-4; possible D gene TRBD1, 5 bases. The V gene's germline CDR1 is SGHVS and CDR2 FQNEAQ. V was cut by 5 bases and J by 12 bases, with 16 bases left in between. There are 13 residues in the CDR3. The CDR3 DNA is TGTGCCAGCAGCCTATTGGGATCCAGGGAACTGTTTTTT. Its translation: CASSLLGSRELFF.

The gene calls are TRBV5-1 and TRBJ2-2, with 10 bases fitting TRBD1. The germline V gene encodes CDR1 SGHRS and CDR2 YFSETQ. V lost 4 bases and J lost 6; bases outside the gene matches: 6. The CDR3 is 15 amino acids. CDR3: CASSPGQGEAGELFF. The CDR3 DNA reads as TGCGCCAGCAGCCCAGGACAGGGGGAGGCCGGGGAGCTGTTTTTT.

This clone was detected only a few times. The J gene is TRBJ1-6, the V gene TRBV5-1; 8 nucleotides line up with TRBD1. The CDR3 is made up of 15 amino acids. Per the germline V gene, CDR1 is SGHRS and CDR2 is YFSETQ. V dropped 3 bases and J dropped 9; count of bases not matched to a gene: 8. The DNA of the CDR3 is TGCGCCAGCAGCTATTCGGACAGGGTTTCTTCACCCCTCCACTTT. This gives the protein CASSYSDRVSSPLHF.

V gene TRBV7-8 combines with J gene TRBJ1-2; D remains unclear. The CDR3 is made up of 14 amino acids. Germline CDR1 and CDR2: SGHVS and FQNEAQ. Trimming pared 5 bases from V and 7 bases from J, leaving 17 bases between. DNA of the CDR3: TGTGCCAGCAGCCCTGATGAACTGGGGTCTGGCTACACCTTC. Encoded protein: CASSPDELGSGYTF. The full variable domain, rest sourced from reference TRBV7-8 and TRBJ1-2, is GAGVSQSPRYKVAKRGQDVALRCDPISGHVSLFWYQQALGQGPEFLTYFQNEAQLDKSGLPSDRFFAERPEGSVSTLKIQRTQQEDSAVYLCASSPDELGSGYTFGSGTRLTVV.

This clone was counted between two and nine times. CDR3 residues: CSARDSLQFF. The CDR3 DNA reads as TGCAGTGCTAGAGATTCCCTCCAGTTCTTC. The J gene is TRBJ2-1, the V gene TRBV20-1; D uncertain. The V end was cut by 0 bases, the J end by 13 bases, with 7 bases between. The CDR3 sequence is 10 residues long. Germline V lookup: CDR1 DFQATT, CDR2 SNEGSKA (reference sequence).

The J gene is TRBJ2-5, the V gene TRBV9, with D perhaps TRBD2 (6 bases). Germline-derived CDR1 and CDR2 are SGDLS and YYNGEE. Trimming left V 0 bases short and J 2 bases short, with 17 bases between. The CDR3 length is 17 residues. DNA of the CDR3: TGTGCCAGCAGCGTAGCTTGGGCTGGCGGGGTACAAGAGACCCAGTACTTC. Protein sequence: CASSVAWAGGVQETQYF.

This clone was observed once. The chain couples TRBV29-1 to TRBJ2-4; D gene uncertain. This CDR3 is 13 amino acids long. Trimming took 6 bases from V and 0 from J, leaving 9 bases between them. Germline CDR1 is SQVTM and CDR2 is ANQGSEA. DNA of the CDR3: TGCAGCGTCCTCCTTGGAGCCAAAAACATTCAGTACTTC. This codes for CSVLLGAKNIQYF.

The chain combines TRBV7-7 with TRBJ2-1, with D hard to call. The CDR3 is 16 residues long. V lost 5 bases and J lost 0, with 14 bases in between. Per germline, CDR1 SSHAT and CDR2 FNYEAQ (reference sequence). In nucleotides, the CDR3 is TGTGCCAGCAGCACGAGACCCCGGAGCTCCTACAATGAGCAGTTCTTC. Translation gives CASSTRPRSSYNEQFF.

This rearrangement joins TRBV10-3 to TRBJ1-2, with D possibly matching TRBD1 (5 bases). The CDR3 loop spans 13 amino acids. V was cut by 4 bases and J by 6 bases, with 12 bases left in between. Germline V gene sequence: CDR1 ENHRY, CDR2 SYGVKD. In DNA, the CDR3 is TGTGCCATCAGTGGGGCAGGAGGGGATGGCTACACCTTC. As protein: CAISGAGGDGYTF.